The 32 T cell receptor delta chains in this list originate from one sample, sequenced in a study of gamma-delta T cells after stem cell transplantation. TCRdb fed the RT-PCR reads into CATT to redo clone calling. The sample contains about 7,800 delta-chain clones, roughly 15% of which appear only once. The sequenced sample consisted of gamma-delta T cells. These receptor sequences come from a human donor. It is not recorded whose cells these are; they may come from a transplant donor.

This clone showed up just a few times. A much larger clone lies a single base off, so this may be a read error. The rearrangement uses TRDV1 and TRDJ1; D is perhaps TRDD3 (5 bases). The germline V and J ends were trimmed by 9 bases and 4 bases, with 15 bases remaining between them. Germline CDR1 and CDR2: TSWWSYY and QGS. This CDR3 has 13 amino acids. CDR3 region: CALIRGVRDKLIF. The CDR3 DNA sequence: TGTGCTCTCATACGGGGGGTACGCGATAAACTCATCTTT.

This clone has a handful of counts. Just one base apart from a much larger clone, this may be a read error. This sample also contains other DNA sequences that code for the same CDR3. The chain links TRAV29/DV5 to TRDJ2, with a weak D call TRDD3 (5 bases). Per the germline V gene, CDR1 is NSMFDY and CDR2 is ISSIKDK. This CDR3 has 15 amino acids. CDR3 in DNA: TGTGCGGCAAGCGCGATGGGGACCCAGACAACACAACTCTTCTTT. Protein sequence: CAASAMGTQTTQLFF.

This chain links TRDV1 with TRDJ1, with 11 bases identical to TRDD3. Germline V gene lookup returns CDR1 TSWWSYY and CDR2 QGS. The CDR3 sequence is 24 residues long. V gave up 3 bases and J gave up 4 bases; unmatched junction bases: 31. The CDR3 loop is CALGDLYADGGYVYWGISGDKLIF. The DNA of the CDR3 is TGTGCTCTTGGGGACCTCTACGCTGACGGGGGCTACGTTTACTGGGGGATATCGGGCGATAAACTCATCTTT.

Only a few counts were recorded for this clone. The chain joins TRDV1 to TRDJ1; D uncertain. Between the trimmed V and J ends, which lost 1 base and 4 bases, there was a span of 25 bases. Germline V CDR1 and CDR2: TSWWSYY, QGS. The CDR3 sequence is 19 residues long. CDR3 loop: CALGERRFGELFPFDKLIF. The CDR3 nucleotides are TGTGCTCTTGGGGAACGCCGCTTCGGTGAACTGTTCCCCTTCGATAAACTCATCTTT.

This clone is medium-sized (0.01 to 0.1%). The J gene is TRDJ1, the V gene TRDV2; 9 nucleotides line up with TRDD3. The germline V gene has CDR1 GEAIGNYY and CDR2 EKD. J was trimmed by 0 bases and V by 1 base; bases with no gene match: 26. The CDR3 has 23 residues. The CDR3: CACDTPFPGPNWGTSPYTDKLIF. The CDR3 DNA follows: TGTGCCTGTGACACGCCATTCCCCGGTCCCAACTGGGGGACAAGCCCGTACACCGATAAACTCATCTTT.

Comment on this clone: A far larger clone is just one base off, so this is likely a read error. The chain carries TRDV2 and TRDJ3; D might be TRDD3 (5 bases). Germline V lookup: CDR1 GEAIGNYY, CDR2 EKD. The CDR3 has 15 residues. This CDR3 reads CACSTRSWDARQMFF. The DNA for the CDR3 is TGTGCCTGTTCTACACGCTCCTGGGACGCCCGACAGATGTTTTTC.

Of note for this clone: The same CDR3 can be traced to other DNA sequences in this sample. The chain links TRDV1 to TRDJ2, with 9 bases aligning to TRDD2. V shed 6 bases and J 7 bases; nucleotides not matched to a gene: 24. Germline V lookup: CDR1 TSWWSYY, CDR2 QGS. The CDR3 covers 20 residues. The CDR3 DNA reads TGTGCTCTTGGAACCTTCCTACGGTTCCGGGAGCAAACCCGGATAGCACAACTCTTCTTT. Protein product: CALGTFLRFREQTRIAQLFF.

This clone was detected a few times. The chain has TRAV29/DV5 and TRDJ1; 9 bases are shared with TRDD3. Germline V lookup: CDR1 NSMFDY, CDR2 ISSIKDK. CDR3 length equals 18 residues. Trimming took 0 bases from V and 2 from J; bases not matched to a gene: 14. The CDR3 sequence: CAASAGLRLGELTDKLIF. The CDR3 DNA reads TGTGCAGCAAGCGCGGGCCTACGACTGGGGGAGTTGACCGATAAACTCATCTTT.

This clone turned up a few times. This may be a read error: a much more frequent sequence differs by one nucleotide. Other DNA variants within this sample encode the same CDR3. The chain carries TRDV2 and TRDJ1; 9 bases line up with TRDD3. CDR1 is GEAIGNYY, CDR2 EKD, per germline. V gave up 0 bases and J gave up 10 bases; unmatched junction bases: 17. CDR3 length: 17 amino acids. CDR3 bases: TGTGCCTGTGACACCGAGGGGGATACATCCTCTAGTGGTGGACTCATCTTT. It is translated as CACDTEGDTSSSGGLIF.

Details on this clone: This may come from a read error, since a much larger clone is one base off. The sample holds other DNA sequences that translate to the same CDR3. The chain is built from TRDV2 and TRDJ1; D perhaps matches TRDD3 (6 bases). The CDR3 length is 14 residues. The V gene lost 4 bases and the J gene lost 3 bases, with 14 bases spanning the gap. Germline V lookup: CDR1 GEAIGNYY, CDR2 EKD. CDR3 sequence: CACEELGAPDKLIF. CDR3 sequence (DNA): TGTGCCTGTGAAGAACTGGGAGCCCCCGATAAACTCATCTTT.

This clone was observed a few times. Other DNA sequences in this sample translate to the same CDR3. The chain links TRDV1 to TRDJ1; D remains ambiguous. The CDR3 extends over 21 amino acids. The V end was cut by 0 bases, the J end by 0 bases, with 26 bases between. The germline V gene encodes CDR1 TSWWSYY and CDR2 QGS. The CDR3 is CALGELCPRSPHTGNTDKLIF. The CDR3 region has the DNA TGTGCTCTTGGGGAACTTTGTCCCCGATCACCGCACACCGGAAACACCGATAAACTCATCTTT.

This clone is classed as medium-sized (0.01 to 0.1%). Here the CDR3 DNA reads TGTGCTCTTGGGGAATATCCTTCCCGGTCGCATACTGGGGACCGCAGCCCTTACACCGATAAACTCATCTTT. It is translated as CALGEYPSRSHTGDRSPYTDKLIF. This chain links TRDV1 with TRDJ1, with D perhaps TRDD3 (7 bases). The CDR3 length is 24 residues. Deletions cut 2 bases from V and 0 bases from J, with 37 bases between. Germline CDR1 reads TSWWSYY; CDR2 reads QGS.

This clone was found a few times. The chain links TRDV1 to TRDJ1; 9 bases match TRDD3. The germline gives CDR1 TSWWSYY, CDR2 QGS. Trimming cost V 4 bases and J 0 bases; bases outside gene matches: 9. The CDR3 sequence is 17 residues long. CDR3 amino acids: CALGAPGDTKYTDKLIF. As DNA, the CDR3 is TGTGCTCTTGGGGCCCCTGGGGATACGAAGTACACCGATAAACTCATCTTT.

The chain joins TRDV2 to TRDJ1, with 7 nucleotides matching TRDD3. The J segment lost 3 bases and the V segment lost 0 bases, leaving 9 bases of the junction unmatched. CDR1 and CDR2 from the germline V gene are GEAIGNYY and EKD. The CDR3 spans 16 residues. The CDR3 protein is CACDTVGYGWADKLIF. The CDR3 nucleotides read TGTGCCTGTGACACCGTCGGATACGGTTGGGCCGATAAACTCATCTTT.

Note on this clone: This may arise from a read error, as a much more abundant clone is one base away. Other DNA sequences from this sample encode an identical CDR3 as well. This chain links TRDV2 with TRDJ3; 8 bases align to TRDD3. CDR3 length equals 19 residues. CDR1 GEAIGNYY and CDR2 EKD come from the germline V gene. The CDR3, as DNA: TGTGCCTGTGACACCGTCGGGGGGATAAGCTCCTGGGACACCCGGCAGATGTTTTTC. Residues: CACDTVGGISSWDTRQMFF.

Notes on this clone: It differs at one base from a far larger clone, so likely a read error. This chain connects TRDV2 to TRDJ2; D not resolved. The CDR3 runs to 12 residues. Germline V gene sequence: CDR1 GEAIGNYY, CDR2 EKD. Trimming took 4 bases from V and 6 from J, leaving 8 bases between them. CDR3 residues: CACDNRAAQLFF. The CDR3, as DNA: TGTGCCTGTGATAACCGAGCAGCACAACTCTTCTTT.

Remarks on this clone: The protein that TCRdb holds for this DNA derives from a much larger clone and differs from the translated DNA at residue 4, which likely indicates a read error; the protein shown here is translated from the DNA. This chain connects TRDV2 to TRDJ2; 8 nucleotides line up with TRDD3. The CDR3 is 16 residues long. Germline V gives CDR1 GEAIGNYY, CDR2 EKD. The CDR3 nucleotides are TGTGCCTGTAACACCTTAACTGGGGGTCAGACAGCACAACTCTTCTTT. Translation gives CACNTLTGGQTAQLFF.

This clone has just a few counts. This may stem from a read error, because a much larger clone lies one nucleotide away. Additional DNA sequences in this sample encode the identical CDR3. The DNA of the CDR3 is TGCGCCTGTGCCTACTGGGGTTTGACAGCACAACTCTTCTTT. Its translation is CACAYWGLTAQLFF. V and J are TRDV2 and TRDJ2; 7 bases agree with TRDD3. Per germline, CDR1 GEAIGNYY and CDR2 EKD. The CDR3 consists of 14 residues.

This clone was detected a few times. A far larger clone is one base from this, pointing to a likely read error. Other DNA sequences in this sample translate to the same CDR3. This sequence joins TRDV2 and TRDJ2, with no clear D. Germline V gene lookup returns CDR1 GEAIGNYY and CDR2 EKD. The CDR3 is 12 residues long. The CDR3 sequence: CACDNRTAQLFF. The CDR3 DNA follows: TGTGCCTGTGATAACCGAACAGCACAACTCTTCTTC.

There are a few counts of this clone. Possible read error: a much larger clone is one base away. The genes are TRDV2 and TRDJ1; 13 bases map to TRDD3. The CDR3 length is 20 residues. Germline assignment: CDR1 GEAIGNYY and CDR2 EKD. DNA for the CDR3: TGTGCCCGTGACCTCAGGGGAGCCTACTGGGGGATACGGGACACCGATAAACTCATCTTT. This sequence encodes CARDLRGAYWGIRDTDKLIF.

This clone rates as medium-sized (0.01 to 0.1%). V usage is TRDV1 and J usage is TRDJ1; TRDD3 aligns across 12 bases. V lost 0 bases and J lost 0; bases outside the gene matches: 8. CDR1 and CDR2 (germline): TSWWSYY, QGS. The CDR3 is 19 amino acids. The CDR3 loop reads CALGELKPWGIRYTDKLIF. The CDR3 nucleotides are TGTGCTCTTGGGGAACTTAAACCCTGGGGGATACGATACACCGATAAACTCATCTTT.

This sequence joins TRDV2 and TRDJ1; 10 bases map to TRDD3. Germline loops: CDR1 GEAIGNYY, CDR2 EKD. V trimming: 0 bases; J trimming: 0 bases; junction bases outside the gene matches: 3. There are 16 residues in the CDR3. CDR3 sequence: CACDTATGGYTDKLIF. The CDR3 coding sequence is TGTGCCTGTGACACCGCGACTGGGGGATACACCGATAAACTCATCTTT.

This clone is judged medium-sized. Additional DNA sequences in this sample encode the identical CDR3. J is TRDJ1 and V is TRDV1; a possible D gene is TRDD3 (5 bases). The V end was cut by 4 bases, the J end by 0 bases, with 18 bases between. This CDR3 comprises 17 residues. Looked up from germline, CDR1 is TSWWSYY and CDR2 is QGS. CDR3 sequence (DNA): TGTGCTCTTGGGGCCCTCCGGGCGCGGGGGTACACCGATAAACTCATCTTT. Protein: CALGALRARGYTDKLIF.

Only a few counts were recorded for this clone. The V gene is TRDV2, the J gene TRDJ1; D ambiguous. Germline values: CDR1 GEAIGNYY, CDR2 EKD. The germline V and J ends were trimmed by 7 bases and 2 bases, with 16 bases remaining between them. This CDR3 comprises 14 residues. This CDR3 reads CACGAPPRTDKLIF. The CDR3 nucleotides read TGTGCCTGCGGGGCCCCCCCTAGAACCGATAAACTCATCTTT.

This clone was observed once. This sequence joins TRAV29/DV5 and TRDJ3; 8 bases are a match to TRDD3. The CDR3 consists of 21 residues. Germline V gene sequence: CDR1 NSMFDY, CDR2 ISSIKDK. V lost 3 bases to trimming and J lost 0 bases; unmatched junction nucleotides: 17. The CDR3 nucleotides read TGTGCAGCAACCCCCTCGGGGGATAAGTCCCGGCGCTCCTGGGACACCCGACAGATGTTTTTC. As protein: CAATPSGDKSRRSWDTRQMFF.

By share, this clone ranks as medium-sized. The J gene is TRDJ3, the V gene TRDV1; possible D gene TRDD3, 6 bases. CDR3 length: 21 amino acids. The germline V and J ends were trimmed by 0 bases and 0 bases, with 18 bases remaining between them. CDR1 and CDR2 (germline): TSWWSYY, QGS. The CDR3 region is CALGELSCEGGTSWDTRQMFF. CDR3 bases: TGTGCTCTTGGGGAACTAAGTTGCGAGGGGGGAACCTCCTGGGACACCCGACAGATGTTTTTC.

Remarks on this clone: A much larger clone sits a single nucleotide away, making a read error possible. The sample has other DNA sequences that encode this CDR3 too. V is TRDV2 and J is TRDJ3; TRDD3 might be the D (6 bases). This CDR3 is built from 18 residues. CDR1 and CDR2 from the germline V gene are GEAIGNYY and EKD. The DNA of the CDR3 is TGTGCCTGTGACCCTCACGGGGGAAACTCCTGGGACACTCGACAGATGTTTTTC. Its translation: CACDPHGGNSWDTRQMFF.

V usage is TRDV1 and J usage is TRDJ1; 7 bases are shared with TRDD2. V dropped 4 bases and J dropped 1; count of bases not matched to a gene: 18. CDR3 size: 19 residues. The germline V gene has CDR1 TSWWSYY and CDR2 QGS. The DNA for the CDR3 is TGTGCTCTTGGGGGACTTCCTTCCTGCCGTACTGGAACCACCGATAAACTCATCTTT. Protein sequence: CALGGLPSCRTGTTDKLIF.

The J gene is TRDJ1, the V gene TRDV2; 13 bases are a match to TRDD3. Germline V gene lookup returns CDR1 GEAIGNYY and CDR2 EKD. Losses at the gene ends were 0 bases for V and 8 bases for J; bases not matched to a gene: 5. The length of the CDR3 is 15 residues. The CDR3 spells CACDTVLGDTRKLIF. For the CDR3, the DNA is TGTGCCTGTGACACCGTACTGGGGGATACGCGCAAACTCATCTTT.

This clone is medium-sized by share. CDR3 nucleotide sequence: TGTGCTCTTGGGGAAGGGGCCTTCCGTCTAATCTGGGGCTACTCGTACACCGATAAACTCATCTTT. Encoded protein: CALGEGAFRLIWGYSYTDKLIF. J is TRDJ1 and V is TRDV1, with D tentatively TRDD2 or TRDD3 (6 bases each). This CDR3 has 22 residues. V dropped 2 bases and J dropped 0 bases, with 31 bases sitting between them. Germline V gene lookup returns CDR1 TSWWSYY and CDR2 QGS.

Sample share makes this clone medium-sized. V and J are TRDV1 and TRDJ2, with TRDD3 matching over 8 bases. Germline V gene sequence: CDR1 TSWWSYY, CDR2 QGS. Trimming at V came to 7 bases and at J to 3 bases, leaving 16 bases not matched to a gene. This CDR3 is built from 18 residues. The CDR3 nucleotides are TGTGCTCTTGACTGGGGAGTTCGGGGATACCGGCTGACAGCACAACTCTTCTTT. It translates to CALDWGVRGYRLTAQLFF.

By its share, this clone is medium-sized (0.01 to 0.1%). The gene calls are TRDV2 and TRDJ3; a possible D gene is TRDD3 (6 bases). V lost 0 bases and J lost 0, with 11 bases in between. The CDR3 contains 18 residues. The germline CDR1 and CDR2 sequences are GEAIGNYY and EKD. The CDR3 sequence: CACDTLGALSWDTRQMFF. The CDR3 bases are TGTGCCTGTGACACCTTGGGGGCCCTCTCCTGGGACACCCGACAGATGTTTTTC.